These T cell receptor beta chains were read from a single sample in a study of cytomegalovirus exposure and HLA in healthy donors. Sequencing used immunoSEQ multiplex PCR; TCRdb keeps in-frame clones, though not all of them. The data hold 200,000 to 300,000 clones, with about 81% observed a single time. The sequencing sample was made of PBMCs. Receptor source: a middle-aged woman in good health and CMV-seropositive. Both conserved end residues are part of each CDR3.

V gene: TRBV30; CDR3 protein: CAWNQRVDNEQFF
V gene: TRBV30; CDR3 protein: CAWSTPGGLVHGYTF
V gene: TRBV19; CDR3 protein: CASSIDLPNTEAFF
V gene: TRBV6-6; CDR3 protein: CASSYSETGAQPQHF
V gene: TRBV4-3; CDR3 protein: CASSQGGAGRDTQYF
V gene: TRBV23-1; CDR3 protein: CASSQPPIRDWVNTGELFF
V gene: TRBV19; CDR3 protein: CASSIEGHGSVYF
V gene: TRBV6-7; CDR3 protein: CASSSNTGGEAKNIQYF
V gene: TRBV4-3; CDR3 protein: CASSRDGLAGDTQYF
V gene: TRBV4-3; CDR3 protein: CASSPTRTGFYEQYF
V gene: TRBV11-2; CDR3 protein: CASSSAGRGAGTDTQYF
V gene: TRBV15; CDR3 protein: CATSFPSGGDTQYF
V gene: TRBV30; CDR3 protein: CAWSPAPHYYGSFDEQFF
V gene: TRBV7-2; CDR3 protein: CASSFGRGEKLFF
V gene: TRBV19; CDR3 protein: CASSISGKSNQPQHF
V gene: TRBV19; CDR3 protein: CASSIGAGGPVEQFF
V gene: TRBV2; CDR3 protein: CASSEADRGSYGYTF
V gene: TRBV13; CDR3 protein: CASSLGGISSYEQYF
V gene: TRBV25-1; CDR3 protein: CASSVTGTTAFF
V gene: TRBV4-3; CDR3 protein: CASSQVEPSGADTQYF
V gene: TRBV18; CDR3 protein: CASSPNLSLRGTEAFF
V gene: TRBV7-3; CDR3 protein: CASSLNGGIGYTF
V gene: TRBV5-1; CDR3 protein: CASSLQQGRNEKLFF
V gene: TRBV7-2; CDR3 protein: CASSPAGGRNEQYF
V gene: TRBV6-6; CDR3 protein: CASSWGVRVEAFF
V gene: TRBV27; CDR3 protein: CASSSRTDFYGYTF
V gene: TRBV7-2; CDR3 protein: CASSPSGGAAGAYEQYF
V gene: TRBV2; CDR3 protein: CASRDRTYGYTF
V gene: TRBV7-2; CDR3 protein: CASSFGGLRAETQYF
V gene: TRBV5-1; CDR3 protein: CASSSRQGVGETQYF
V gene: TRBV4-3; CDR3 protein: CASRPDRGYQETQYF
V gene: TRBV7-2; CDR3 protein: CASSWKTSGALYEQYF
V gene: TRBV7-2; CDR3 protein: CASSSTGQGAEKLFF
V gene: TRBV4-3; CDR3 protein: CASSQAGTGRYGYTF
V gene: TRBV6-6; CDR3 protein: CASASQPQETQYF
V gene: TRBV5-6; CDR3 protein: CASSSSGYEQYF
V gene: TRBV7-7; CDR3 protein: CASSLEGQGFTGELFF
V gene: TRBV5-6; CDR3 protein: CASSLDGVLAKNIQYF
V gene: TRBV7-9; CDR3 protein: CASSLAAGGTEAFF
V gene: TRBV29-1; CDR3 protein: CSARTGPYEQYF
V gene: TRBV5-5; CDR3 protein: CASSLWPGGSQETQYF
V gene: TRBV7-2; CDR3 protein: CASRRTSDRSNEQFF
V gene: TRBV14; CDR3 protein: CASSHLRGLAGSDNEQFF
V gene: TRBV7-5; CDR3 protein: CVRSLPGTECSYEQYF
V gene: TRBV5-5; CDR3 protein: CASSEANYGYTF
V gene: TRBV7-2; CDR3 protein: CASSLVPGRDIQYF
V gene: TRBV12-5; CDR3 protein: CASASGLSGLGELFF
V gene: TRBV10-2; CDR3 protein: CASRDTAFTSSTDTQYF
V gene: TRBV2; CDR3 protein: CASSPTGVSNQPQHF
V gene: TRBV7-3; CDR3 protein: CASSLTGLAADTQYF
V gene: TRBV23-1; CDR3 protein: CASSPPLYTGELFF